This T cell receptor beta chain is drawn from a study of Tregs in tolerant kidney transplant recipients. About the study: Two populations were sorted: CD4+CD8-CD25+CD127- and CD4+CD8-4-1BB+CD40L-. Points from the study as a whole: Changing PCR primers prevented nucleotide comparison between some patients' samples. Tregs expanded with activated donor B cells seemed most donor-specific.

A remark on this clone: Its antigen remains unidentified.

Trimming removed 1 base at V and 0 bases at J, with 13 bases between. The length of the CDR3 is 17 residues. CDR1 SGHTA and CDR2 FQGNSA come from the germline V gene. Sequenced by immunoSEQ multiplex PCR; TCRdb stores in-frame clones only, minus some. The sample lists 9,000 to 13,000 clones, 91% occurring once. The receptor comes from a human patient who received a combined kidney and bone marrow transplant. The chain links TRBV7-2 to TRBJ2-1; D remains unclear. Sequencing was performed on Tregs from blood cultured with allogeneic cells, taken before the transplant. CDR3 residues: CASSLDSRRSSYNEQFF. CDR3 in DNA: TGTGCCAGCAGCTTAGATTCGCGTCGAAGCTCCTACAATGAGCAGTTCTTC.